Listed here are 9 T cell receptor beta chains from one sample, sequenced in a study of blood T cell repertoires in COVID-19. Sequencing was performed with immunoSEQ multiplex PCR; in TCRdb, only in-frame clones are kept and a portion is missing. Found here are a few hundred thousand clones, 80% to 90% of them singletons; the top ten hold about 1%. Sample: PBMCs or T cells enriched from blood (not recorded which). The receptors shown here come from a man aged 18 to 29 who had recovered from COVID-19.

Only a few counts were recorded for this clone. The chain carries TRBV7-9 and TRBJ1-3, with 8 nucleotides matching TRBD1. V shed 0 bases and J 4 bases; nucleotides not matched to a gene: 11. This CDR3 is built from 18 residues. From germline, CDR1 is SEHNR and CDR2 FQNEAQ (reference sequence). The CDR3 region is CASSLALSGQGAGNTIYF. In DNA form, the CDR3 reads TGTGCCAGCAGCTTAGCCCTAAGTGGACAGGGAGCCGGAAACACCATATATTTT. Variable domain in full (rest from reference TRBV7-9 and TRBJ1-3): DTGVSQNPRHKITKRGQNVTFRCDPISEHNRLYWYRQTLGQGPEFLTYFQNEAQLEKSRLLSDRFSAERPKGSFSTLEIQRTEQGDSAMYLCASSLALSGQGAGNTIYFGEGSWLTVV.

V and J are TRBV11-3 and TRBJ1-6; 10 positions match TRBD1. Trimming removed 1 base from V and 7 bases from J; junction bases left unmatched: 1. Germline lookup yields CDR1 SGHNT and CDR2 YENEEA. This CDR3 contains 15 residues. The CDR3 here is CASSLVDRGNSPLHF. CDR3 bases: TGTGCCAGCAGCTTAGTGGACAGGGGGAATTCACCCCTCCACTTT. Drawing the rest from reference TRBV11-3 and TRBJ1-6, the complete variable domain is EAGVVQSPRYKIIEKKQPVAFWCNPISGHNTLYWYLQNLGQGPELLIRYENEEAVDDSQLPKDRFSAERLKGVDSTLKIQPAELGDSAVYLCASSLVDRGNSPLHFGNGTRLTVT.

The chain couples TRBV11-2 to TRBJ1-2, with TRBD1 matching over 7 bases. After removal of 0 bases from V and 5 bases from J, the junction contained 6 bases not matched to a gene. The germline V gene has CDR1 SGHAT and CDR2 FQNNGV. The CDR3 loop spans 15 amino acids. As DNA, the CDR3 is TGTGCCAGCAGCTTAGAACGGGACAGTTATTATGGCTACACCTTC. It is translated as CASSLERDSYYGYTF.

This clone came up a few times. V usage is TRBV7-9 and J usage is TRBJ1-3; unclear D gene. V lost 8 bases and J 0 bases, leaving 14 bases between the germline ends. CDR1 and CDR2 (germline): SEHNR, FQNEAQ (reference sequence). CDR3 length equals 15 residues. The CDR3, as DNA: TGTGCCAGCGGATCTCAGGTCCCCTCTGGAAACACCATATATTTT. Encoded protein: CASGSQVPSGNTIYF.

This clone was seen more than once but under ten times. CDR3 loop: CSASVGTGLEAFF. The CDR3 nucleotides are TGCAGTGCTAGTGTAGGGACAGGGCTAGAAGCTTTCTTT. The chain links TRBV20-1 to TRBJ1-1; 9 bases map to TRBD1. This CDR3 is built from 13 residues. CDR1 is DFQATT and CDR2 is SNEGSKA in the germline V gene (reference sequence). V gave up 3 bases and J gave up 8 bases; unmatched junction bases: 7.

This clone appeared a few times. This rearrangement joins TRBV19 to TRBJ1-2; 8 positions match TRBD1. CDR3 length: 14 amino acids. Trimming removed 5 bases from V and 4 bases from J; junction bases left unmatched: 6. Germline CDR1 reads LNHDA; CDR2 reads SQIVND (reference sequence). This chain's CDR3 is CASSLTGVGYGYTF. The CDR3 nucleotides are TGTGCCAGTAGTCTGACAGGGGTTGGCTATGGCTACACCTTC.

The CDR3 sequence: CASSLAPGGNQPQHF. CDR3 DNA sequence: TGTGCCAGCAGCTTAGCCCCGGGAGGGAATCAGCCCCAGCATTTT. The rearrangement links TRBV7-2 to TRBJ1-5, with D unresolved. Germline V gene sequence: CDR1 SGHTA, CDR2 FQGNSA. Deletions cut 0 bases from V and 4 bases from J, with 10 bases between. The CDR3 sequence is 15 residues long. The whole variable domain, remainder taken from reference TRBV7-2 and TRBJ1-5, is GAGVSQSPSNKVTEKGKDVELRCDPISGHTALYWYRQSLGQGLEFLIYFQGNSAPDKSGLPSDRFSAERTGGSVSTLTIQRTQQEDSAVYLCASSLAPGGNQPQHFGDGTRLSIL.

This clone was recorded once. This chain links TRBV5-1 with TRBJ1-4; 8 bases align to TRBD1. Germline trimming cut 4 bases from V and 1 base from J; bases unmatched to any gene: 3. The CDR3 extends over 15 amino acids. The germline V gene has CDR1 SGHRS and CDR2 YFSETQ. CDR3 nucleotides: TGCGCCAGCAGCCCCGGACAGGGAACTAATGAAAAACTGTTTTTT. The encoded protein is CASSPGQGTNEKLFF.

This clone was picked up one time. The rearrangement uses TRBV24-1 and TRBJ2-1; tentative D call: TRBD2 (5 bases). V shed 5 bases and J shed 9 bases, with 22 bases lying between them. This CDR3 is built from 16 residues. The germline gives CDR1 KGHDR, CDR2 SFDVKD. CDR3 sequence (DNA): TGTGCCACCAGTGGGGAGACACGCCCCGGGATTTCTGAGCAGTTCTTC. Encoded protein: CATSGETRPGISEQFF.